This T cell receptor beta chain derives from a study of blood T cell repertoires in COVID-19. Study-wide background: Samples came from the United States, Italy and Spain, spanning acute and convalescent COVID-19.

Followed over time, Seattle patients had been enrolled while infection was active. This table comes from immunoSEQ multiplex PCR, and its TCRdb copy is limited to in-frame clones, with some not included. The sample contains more than 95,000 clones, 81% of which appear only once. The sample taken for sequencing was peripheral blood. The TCR was taken from a young man with COVID-19, enrolled during active disease.

CDR3 bases: TGTGCCAGCAGTTATGAGAGGCCCGGGGAGCTGTTTTTT. This codes for CASSYERPGELFF. This chain uses TRBV6-5 with TRBJ2-2; D unclear. This CDR3 has 13 residues. V shed 3 bases and J shed 6 bases, with 8 bases lying between them. Germline CDR1 is MNHEY and CDR2 is SVGAGI.